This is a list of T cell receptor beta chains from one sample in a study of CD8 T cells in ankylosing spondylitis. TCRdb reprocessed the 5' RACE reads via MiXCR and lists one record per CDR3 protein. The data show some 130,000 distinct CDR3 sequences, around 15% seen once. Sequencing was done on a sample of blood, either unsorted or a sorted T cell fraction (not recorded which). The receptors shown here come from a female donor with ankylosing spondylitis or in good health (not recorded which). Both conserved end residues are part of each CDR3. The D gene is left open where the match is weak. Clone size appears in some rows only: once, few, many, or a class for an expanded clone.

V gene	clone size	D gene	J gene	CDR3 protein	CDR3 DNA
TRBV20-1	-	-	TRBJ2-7	CSASEVASVNVYEQYF	TGCAGTGCTAGTGAGGTAGCCTCCGTGAATGTCTACGAGCAGTACTTC
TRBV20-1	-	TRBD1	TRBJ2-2	CSAPRQGANTGELFF	TGCAGTGCTCCCCGACAGGGGGCTAACACCGGGGAGCTGTTTTTT
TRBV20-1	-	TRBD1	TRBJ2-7	CSARPGTDYEQYF	TGCAGTGCTAGACCCGGGACAGACTACGAGCAGTACTTC
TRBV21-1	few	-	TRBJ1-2	CASTRGGQSLNYGYTF	TGTGCCAGCACGCGGGGGGGACAGAGTCTTAACTATGGCTACACCTTC
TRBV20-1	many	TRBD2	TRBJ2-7	CSASIAGVGEQYF	TGCAGTGCTAGCATAGCGGGAGTTGGCGAGCAGTACTTC
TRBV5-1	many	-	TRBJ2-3	CASSLGVGTRADTQYF	TGCGCCAGCAGCTTGGGGGTCGGCACCCGGGCAGATACGCAGTATTTT
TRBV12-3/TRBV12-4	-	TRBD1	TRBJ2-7	CASSTRDRGGVYEQYF	TGTGCCAGCAGCACCCGGGACAGGGGAGGTGTTTACGAGCAGTACTTC
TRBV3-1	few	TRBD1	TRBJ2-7	CASSYSGTVYEQYF	TGTGCCAGCAGCTATTCCGGGACAGTCTACGAGCAGTACTTC
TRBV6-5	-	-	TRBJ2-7	CASRYTGSYEQYF	TGTGCCAGCAGATATACGGGGTCCTACGAGCAGTACTTC
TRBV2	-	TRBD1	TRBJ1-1	CANQIQGRGTEAFF	TGTGCCAACCAGATACAGGGGAGAGGGACTGAAGCTTTCTTT
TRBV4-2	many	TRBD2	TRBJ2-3	CASSHNLAGDTDTQYF	TGTGCCAGCAGCCATAATCTAGCGGGGGACACAGATACGCAGTATTTT
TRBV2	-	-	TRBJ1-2	CASSAQNYGYTF	TGTGCCAGCAGTGCGCAGAACTATGGCTACACCTTC
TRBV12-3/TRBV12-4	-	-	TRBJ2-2	CASSLGRGRFTGELFF	TGTGCCAGCAGTTTAGGCCGGGGCAGGTTCACCGGGGAGCTGTTTTTT
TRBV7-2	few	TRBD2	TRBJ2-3	CASSVRTSSTDTQYF	TGTGCCAGCAGCGTGCGGACTAGCAGCACAGATACGCAGTATTTT
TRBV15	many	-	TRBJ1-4	CATVGVNEKLFF	TGTGCCACCGTGGGTGTTAATGAAAAACTGTTTTTT
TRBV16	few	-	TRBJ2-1	CASSQSQGGNEQFF	TGTGCCAGCAGCCAATCGCAGGGGGGCAATGAGCAGTTCTTC
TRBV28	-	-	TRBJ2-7	CASSPGTSGPSVHF	TGTGCCAGCAGCCCCGGGACAAGTGGACCGAGCGTACACTTC
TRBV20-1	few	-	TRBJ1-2	CSARGGFGYTF	TGCAGTGCTAGGGGAGGGTTCGGCTACACCTTC
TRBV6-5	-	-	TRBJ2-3	CASTGRDSTQYF	TGTGCCAGCACTGGAAGGGACTCTACGCAGTATTTT
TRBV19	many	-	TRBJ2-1	CASSLRHYNEQFF	TGTGCCAGTAGTCTTAGACACTACAATGAGCAGTTCTTC
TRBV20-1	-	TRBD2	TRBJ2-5	CSAVRLAPETQYF	TGCAGTGCTGTCCGACTAGCGCCAGAGACCCAGTACTTC
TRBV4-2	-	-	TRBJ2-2	CASSQEGGSNTGELFF	TGTGCCAGCAGCCAAGAGGGCGGTTCGAACACCGGGGAGCTGTTTTTT
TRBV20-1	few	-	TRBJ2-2	CSARDGQTNTGELFF	TGCAGTGCTAGAGATGGCCAGACGAACACCGGGGAGCTGTTTTTT
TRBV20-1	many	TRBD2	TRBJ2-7	CSAKRLAQGYEQYF	TGCAGTGCCAAGAGACTAGCGCAGGGATACGAGCAGTACTTC
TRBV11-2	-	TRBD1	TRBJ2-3	CASSTGTGVTDTQYF	TGTGCCAGCAGCACCGGGACAGGGGTCACAGATACGCAGTATTTT
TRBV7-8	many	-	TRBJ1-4	CASSLSGTREAEKLFF	TGTGCCAGCAGCTTATCCGGGACTAGGGAGGCTGAAAAACTGTTTTTT
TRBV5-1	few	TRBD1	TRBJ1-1	CASNPPLAGTGNTEAFF	TGCGCCAGCAATCCCCCCTTGGCCGGGACAGGGAACACTGAAGCTTTCTTT
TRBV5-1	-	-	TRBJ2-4	CASSWGGSAKNIQYF	TGCGCCAGCAGCTGGGGGGGCTCAGCCAAAAACATTCAGTACTTC
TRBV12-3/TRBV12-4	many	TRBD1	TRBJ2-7	CASRPGQSFQYF	TGTGCCAGCAGACCGGGACAGTCTTTTCAGTACTTC
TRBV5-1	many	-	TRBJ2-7	CASSLTGSYEQYF	TGTGCCAGCTCCTTGACCGGCTCCTACGAGCAGTACTTC
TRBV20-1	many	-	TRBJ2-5	CSATPAAQRETQYF	TGCAGTGCCACGCCAGCGGCCCAAAGGGAGACCCAGTACTTC
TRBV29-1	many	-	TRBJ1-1	CSVDYLETDYAKKAFF	TGCAGCGTTGATTATTTAGAGACTGACTACGCGAAGAAAGCTTTCTTT
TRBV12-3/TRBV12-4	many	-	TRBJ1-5	CASSYEFTGRNQPQHF	TGTGCCAGCAGTTACGAATTCACAGGGCGCAATCAGCCCCAGCATTTT
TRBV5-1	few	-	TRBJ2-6	CASSLGRLGANVLTF	TGCGCCAGCAGCTTGGGACGGCTTGGGGCCAACGTCCTGACTTTC
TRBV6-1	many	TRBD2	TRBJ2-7	CASTMTSGRSYEQYF	TGTGCCAGCACTATGACTAGCGGGAGGTCCTACGAGCAGTACTTC
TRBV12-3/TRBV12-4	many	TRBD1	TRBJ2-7	CASSFGQGSSYEQYF	TGTGCCAGCAGTTTCGGACAGGGGAGCTCCTACGAGCAGTACTTC
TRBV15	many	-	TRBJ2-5	CATSNRGGSETQYF	TGTGCCACCAGCAACCGAGGGGGATCCGAGACCCAGTACTTC
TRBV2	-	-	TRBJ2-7	CASSGWGFRYEQYF	TGTGCCAGCAGTGGATGGGGGTTTCGATACGAGCAGTACTTC
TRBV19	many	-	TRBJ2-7	CASSIAADYEQYF	TGTGCCAGTAGTATAGCCGCGGATTACGAGCAGTACTTC
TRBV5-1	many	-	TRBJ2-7	CASSFGDRSYEQYF	TGCGCCAGCAGCTTTGGCGACAGAAGCTACGAGCAGTACTTC
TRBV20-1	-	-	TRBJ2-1	CSAGLPGAIVEQFF	TGCAGTGCTGGCCTACCGGGGGCGATCGTTGAGCAGTTCTTC
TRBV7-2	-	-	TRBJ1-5	CASSLQGNQPQHF	TGTGCCAGCAGCTTACAGGGAAATCAGCCCCAGCATTTT
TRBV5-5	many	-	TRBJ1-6	CASSRFSYNSPLHF	TGTGCCAGCAGCCGTTTCTCCTATAATTCACCCCTCCACTTT
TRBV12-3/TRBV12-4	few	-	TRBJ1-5	CASSPRTDSNQPQHF	TGTGCCAGCAGTCCGCGGACCGATAGCAATCAGCCCCAGCATTTT
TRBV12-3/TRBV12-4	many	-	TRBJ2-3	CASNSHGARVDTQYF	TGTGCCAGCAATTCCCACGGGGCGCGTGTAGATACGCAGTATTTT
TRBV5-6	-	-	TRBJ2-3	CASSSDPDTDTQYF	TGTGCCAGCAGCTCCGACCCCGACACAGATACGCAGTATTTT
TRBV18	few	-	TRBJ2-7	CASSPPAGPYEQYF	TGTGCCAGCTCACCCCCGGCAGGGCCCTACGAGCAGTACTTC
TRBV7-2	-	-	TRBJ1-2	CASSFGVPNYGYTF	TGTGCCAGCAGCTTCGGGGTTCCCAACTATGGCTACACCTTC
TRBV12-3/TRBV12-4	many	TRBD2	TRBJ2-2	CASGEGGGNTGELFF	TGTGCCAGCGGCGAAGGCGGGGGGAACACCGGGGAGCTGTTTTTT
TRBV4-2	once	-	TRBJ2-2	CASSLNTGALFF	TGTGCCAGCAGCCTAAATACCGGGGCGCTGTTTTTT
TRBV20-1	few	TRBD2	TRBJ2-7	CSATTSGGIREQYF	TGCAGTGCGACAACTAGCGGGGGCATTAGGGAGCAGTACTTC
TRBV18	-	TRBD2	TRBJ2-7	CASSPGTTHEQYF	TGTGCCAGCTCACCAGGGACTACCCACGAGCAGTACTTC
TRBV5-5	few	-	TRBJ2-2	CASSPELVSTGELFF	TGTGCCAGCAGCCCGGAACTAGTAAGCACCGGGGAGCTGTTTTTT
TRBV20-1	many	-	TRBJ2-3	CSASFPGTDTQYF	TGCAGTGCTAGTTTCCCCGGGACAGATACGCAGTATTTT
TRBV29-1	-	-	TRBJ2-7	CSVAASSYEQYF	TGCAGCGTTGCCGCGAGCTCCTACGAGCAGTACTTC
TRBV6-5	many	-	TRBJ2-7	CATRKSYEQYF	TGTGCCACTCGGAAGTCCTACGAGCAGTACTTC
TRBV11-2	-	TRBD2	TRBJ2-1	CASSGGLVGNEQFF	TGTGCCAGCAGCGGCGGACTAGTTGGGAATGAGCAGTTCTTC
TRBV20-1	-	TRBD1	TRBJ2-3	CSARDQDKKTGGSDTQYF	TGCAGTGCTAGAGACCAAGACAAAAAAACAGGGGGATCGGATACGCAGTATTTT